One sample yielded the 23 T cell receptor beta chains listed below, sequenced in a study of blood T cells in healthy people across ages. A sample-barcoded 5' primer and a J-beta primer mix were used in a second PCR of about 6 to 11 cycles. TCRdb re-analysed the 5' RACE reads in MiXCR, keeping a single row per CDR3 protein. There are 1,300,000 or so distinct CDR3 sequences in the sample; around 55% occur only once, and 6.5% to 8% lies in the top ten. The sample comprised blood. All receptors come from a man aged 18 to 29 in good health.

This clonotype has just a few counts. CDR3 amino acids: CASSGDSSGANVLTF. DNA of the CDR3: TGTGCCAGCAGCGGAGACAGCTCTGGGGCCAACGTCCTGACTTTC. The chain links TRBV5-6 to TRBJ2-6; TRBD1 is a possible D gene (5 bases). The CDR3 is 15 amino acids. Germline CDR1 and CDR2: SGHDT and YYEEEE. V lost 4 bases to trimming and J lost 0 bases, with 8 bases between them.

For this clonotype: The junction departs from germline at one end; a sequencing error may be responsible. The V call is TRBV4-1, the J call TRBJ2-3; 11 bases agree with TRBD2. Germline lookup yields CDR1 MGHRA and CDR2 YSYEKL. The CDR3 is 16 amino acids. CDR3 coding DNA: TGCACCAGCAACCAAAGACTAGCGGGGATCGAAGATACGCAGTATTTT. It specifies CTSNQRLAGIEDTQYF.

This chain links TRBV27 with TRBJ2-1, with 13 bases aligning to TRBD2. Germline V gene data show CDR1 as MNHEY and CDR2 as SMNVEV (reference sequence). V lost 5 bases to trimming and J lost 8 bases; unmatched junction nucleotides: 9. The CDR3 contains 16 residues. In nucleotides, the CDR3 is TGTGCCAGCAGTCCCGGACTAGCGGGAGTGTGGTATGAGCAGTTCTTC. Residues: CASSPGLAGVWYEQFF.

This clonotype has ten or more counts. V and J are TRBV4-3 and TRBJ2-7, with TRBD1 identical over 9 bases. The CDR3 sequence is 14 residues long. Germline CDR1 is LGHNA and CDR2 is YSLEER. V gave up 1 base and J gave up 4 bases; unmatched junction bases: 2. The CDR3 spells CASSQGDRAYEQYF. The DNA for the CDR3 is TGCGCCAGCAGCCAAGGGGACAGGGCGTACGAGCAGTACTTC.

The chain has TRBV6-4 and TRBJ1-2, with a tentative D call TRBD1 (5 bases). CDR3 size: 15 residues. Germline CDR1 reads MRHNA; CDR2 reads SNTAGT. V was cut by 6 bases and J by 7 bases, with 21 bases left in between. Here the CDR3 DNA reads TGTGCCAGCAGCATCAGTTCAGGGCCTAAAGGTGGCTACACCTTC. This gives the protein CASSISSGPKGGYTF.

This clonotype was counted between two and nine times. The J gene is TRBJ2-1, the V gene TRBV29-1; 8 bases fit TRBD2. Unmatched junction bases numbered 7, after V lost 6 bases and J lost 6 bases. The V gene's germline CDR1 is SQVTM and CDR2 ANQGSEA. This CDR3 is 13 amino acids long. CDR3 DNA: TGCAGCGTCGGGACTAGTGGGGGCAATGAGCAGTTCTTC. As protein: CSVGTSGGNEQFF.

The gene calls are TRBV29-1 and TRBJ1-2; D possibly corresponds to TRBD1 (5 bases). V was shortened by 7 bases and J by 3 bases, with 12 bases between the two germline ends. The CDR3 has 12 residues. Germline CDR1 reads SQVTM; CDR2 reads ANQGSEA. CDR3 DNA sequence: TGCAGCGGTGGTGTGGGGGACTATGGCTACACCTTC. The encoded protein is CSGGVGDYGYTF.

The chain is built from TRBV2 and TRBJ1-1; possible D gene TRBD1, 6 bases. Deletions cut 4 bases from V and 4 bases from J, with 16 bases between. Germline assignment: CDR1 SNHLY and CDR2 FYNNEI. CDR3 length: 15 residues. The CDR3: CASSARVLGGTEAFF. The CDR3 bases are TGTGCCAGCAGTGCCCGGGTCCTAGGGGGCACTGAAGCTTTCTTT.

The rearrangement joins TRBV29-1 to TRBJ1-1; a possible D gene is TRBD1 (5 bases). There are 12 residues in the CDR3. Trimming pared 4 bases from V and 4 bases from J, leaving 10 bases between. Germline-derived CDR1 and CDR2 are SQVTM and ANQGSEA. CDR3 coding DNA: TGCAGCGTTGTGGGCAGGGCCACTGAAGCTTTCTTT. Encoded protein: CSVVGRATEAFF. Based on the CDR3 plus reference TRBV29-1 and TRBJ1-1, the full variable domain is SAVISQKPSRDICQRGTSLTIQCQVDSQVTMMFWYRQQPGQSLTLIATANQGSEATYESGFVIDKFPISRPNLTFSTLTVSNMSPEDSSIYLCSVVGRATEAFFGQGTRLTVV.

The chain links TRBV7-9 to TRBJ1-1; D is uncertain. The CDR3 has 15 amino acids. Germline assignment: CDR1 SEHNR and CDR2 FQNEAQ (reference sequence). Trimming cost V 4 bases and J 4 bases, with 16 bases left between them. The CDR3, as DNA: TGTGCCAGCAGCTCCTCCCCACTGACGGGCACTGAAGCTTTCTTT. It translates to CASSSSPLTGTEAFF.

The chain employs TRBV7-9 and TRBJ2-1; perhaps TRBD2 as D (6 bases). The V gene's germline CDR1 is SEHNR and CDR2 FQNEAQ (reference sequence). The CDR3 is 15 amino acids. The V and J ends lost 3 bases and 12 bases respectively, with 21 bases between them. The CDR3 region is CASSLGLRRALGQFF. Here the CDR3 DNA reads TGTGCCAGCAGCTTGGGATTAAGGAGGGCCCTAGGGCAGTTCTTC.

The V and J genes are TRBV20-1 and TRBJ1-1; D uncertain. V lost 5 bases and J 1 base, leaving 14 bases between the germline ends. CDR1 and CDR2 (germline): DFQATT, SNEGSKA (reference sequence). The CDR3 length is 14 residues. The CDR3 reads CSAPKVPPNTEAFF. DNA of the CDR3: TGCAGTGCTCCAAAGGTGCCCCCGAACACTGAAGCTTTCTTT.

V is TRBV11-2 and J is TRBJ1-1; no firm D call. V lost 4 bases to trimming and J lost 0 bases, with 15 bases between them. This CDR3 is 16 amino acids long. Germline CDR1 and CDR2: SGHAT and FQNNGV. CDR3 nucleotides: TGTGCCAGCAGCTCAGCCCGTGATAATATGAACACTGAAGCTTTCTTT. It is translated as CASSSARDNMNTEAFF.

This clonotype was counted only a few times. The genes are TRBV14 and TRBJ2-3; 7 positions match TRBD2. Germline CDR1 reads SGHDN; CDR2 reads FVKESK. V gave up 3 bases and J gave up 4 bases; unmatched junction bases: 7. The CDR3 has 15 amino acids. CDR3 DNA: TGTGCCAGCAGCCACGGACTAGTCGATCCAGATACGCAGTATTTT. Residues: CASSHGLVDPDTQYF. Together with reference TRBV14 and TRBJ2-3, the CDR3 gives the full variable domain: EAGVTQFPSHSVIEKGQTVTLRCDPISGHDNLYWYRRVMGKEIKFLLHFVKESKQDESGMPNNRFLAERTGGTYSTLKVQPAELEDSGVYFCASSHGLVDPDTQYFGPGTRLTVL.

The rearrangement joins TRBV6-2 or TRBV6-3 to TRBJ1-5; no firm D call. The CDR3 length is 15 residues. The V and J ends lost 5 bases and 0 bases respectively, with 11 bases between them. Germline values: CDR1 MNHEY, CDR2 SVGEGT. The CDR3 loop is CASSVGSHSNQPQHF. The CDR3 DNA follows: TGTGCCAGCAGTGTTGGCAGCCATAGCAATCAGCCCCAGCATTTT.

V usage is TRBV21-1 and J usage is TRBJ1-2; TRBD1, as called in the table, went unchecked against the DNA. TRBV21-1 is a pseudogene segment. The CDR3 is made up of 18 amino acids. CDR3 in amino acids: CASSLGGDSTLDTYGYTF. As DNA, the CDR3 is TGTGCCAGCAGTCTGGGGGGGGACAGCACTCTCGACACCTATGGCTACACCTTC.

The chain uses TRBV5-1 and TRBJ1-1; D call uncertain. CDR1 is SGHRS, CDR2 YFSETQ, per germline. The CDR3 covers 16 residues. The V and J ends lost 0 bases and 6 bases respectively, with 18 bases between them. CDR3 residues: CASSLAGNDGRPEAFF. CDR3 coding DNA: TGCGCCAGCAGCTTGGCCGGCAACGATGGTAGGCCTGAAGCTTTCTTT. The complete variable domain, with remaining parts taken from reference TRBV5-1 and TRBJ1-1, reads KAGVTQTPRYLIKTRGQQVTLSCSPISGHRSVSWYQQTPGQGLQFLFEYFSETQRNKGNFPGRFSGRQFSNSRSEMNVSTLELGDSALYLCASSLAGNDGRPEAFFGQGTRLTVV.

This clonotype is a singleton in its sample. The gene calls are TRBV7-2 and TRBJ2-1, with D maybe TRBD2 (7 bases). The CDR3 loop spans 16 amino acids. Germline assignment: CDR1 SGHTA and CDR2 FQGNSA. The ends were cut back, 5 bases at V and 7 bases at J, with 21 bases in the middle. CDR3 region: CASSPQGLRGYNEQFF. The CDR3 DNA reads as TGTGCCAGCAGCCCCCAGGGGTTGCGGGGGTATAATGAGCAGTTCTTC.

This clonotype was seen a handful of times. This chain uses TRBV29-1 with TRBJ2-3, with unresolved D. Germline V gives CDR1 SQVTM, CDR2 ANQGSEA. This CDR3 comprises 14 residues. Trimming shortened V by 7 bases and J by 0 bases, and 14 bases separated the two germline ends. In DNA, the CDR3 is TGCAGCGGCGCTCGGGCACCGAGCACAGATACGCAGTATTTT. This translates into CSGARAPSTDTQYF.

The gene calls are TRBV4-1 and TRBJ2-7, with 8 positions matching TRBD1. The CDR3 covers 13 residues. The V and J ends lost 4 bases and 5 bases, in that order; junction bases with no gene match: 4. From germline, CDR1 is MGHRA and CDR2 YSYEKL. The CDR3: CASSLLTGDEQYF. In DNA, the CDR3 is TGCGCCAGCAGCCTCTTGACAGGGGACGAGCAGTACTTC.

The V call is TRBV15, the J call TRBJ2-3, with D uncertain. The CDR3 is made up of 12 amino acids. CDR1 and CDR2 (germline): LNHNV, YYDKDF (reference sequence). The V and J ends lost 5 bases and 2 bases respectively, with 5 bases between them. The CDR3 DNA reads as TGTGCCACCAGCCAGATCACAGATACGCAGTATTTT. Translating it yields CATSQITDTQYF.

This sequence joins TRBV7-9 and TRBJ1-1; D gene uncertain. Germline assignment: CDR1 SEHNR and CDR2 FQNEAQ (reference sequence). V was trimmed by 11 bases and J by 0 bases, leaving 13 bases between them. CDR3 size: 13 residues. This CDR3 is CAGKKGMNTEAFF. In DNA form, the CDR3 reads TGTGCCGGAAAAAAGGGCATGAACACTGAAGCTTTCTTT.

As DNA, the CDR3 is TGTGCCAGCAGCTTAGGTTCAGGCCGCTACGAGCAGTACTTC. This encodes CASSLGSGRYEQYF. This chain links TRBV7-2 with TRBJ2-7, with D unclear. This CDR3 spans 14 amino acids. V lost 1 base and J 3 bases, leaving 10 bases between the germline ends. Germline CDR1 SGHTA, CDR2 FQGNSA.